The 9 T cell receptor beta chains below all came from one sample that was sequenced in a study of CD8+CD57+ T cells in acquired aplastic anemia. Flow cytometry had shown expanded CD8+CD57+ cells in the patients chosen for sequencing. Genomic DNA served as template for TCR beta VDJ and CDR3 profiling. TCRdb reanalysed the reads using MiXCR and keeps one entry per CDR3 protein. The table includes around 430,000 distinct CDR3 sequences, around 30% detected once. Sequencing was performed on sorted CD4+, CD8+, or CD8+CD57+ T cells (not recorded which) from PBMCs. The receptors were sampled from a human donor with aplastic anemia.

This clonotype was counted only a few times. The rearrangement uses TRBV20-1 and TRBJ2-7, with D possibly being TRBD1 (6 bases). V lost 3 bases to trimming and J lost 4 bases, with 16 bases between them. The CDR3 consists of 14 residues. Germline V lookup: CDR1 DFQATT, CDR2 SNEGSKA (reference sequence). The CDR3 here is CSASAPDRTYEQYF. The CDR3 coding sequence is TGCAGTGCTAGTGCCCCGGACAGAACTTACGAGCAGTACTTC.

The V gene is TRBV28, the J gene TRBJ2-1; D unclear. The ends were cut back, 8 bases at V and 13 bases at J, with 18 bases in the middle. The CDR3 runs 12 residues. Germline-derived CDR1 and CDR2 are MDHEN and SYDVKM. CDR3 DNA: TGTGCCAGCCGACAAGGTAAAACTGAACAGTTCTTC. Encoded protein: CASRQGKTEQFF.

The chain couples TRBV12-3 or TRBV12-4 to TRBJ2-7; D is perhaps TRBD1 (6 bases). Trimming cost V 3 bases and J 7 bases, with 19 bases left between them. The CDR3 sequence is 15 residues long. In nucleotides, the CDR3 is TGTGCCAGCAGTTTTTGGGGGCCAGACCTACGGGAGCAGTACTTC. This encodes CASSFWGPDLREQYF.

This sequence joins TRBV27 and TRBJ2-7, with TRBD1 as a possible D gene (6 bases). V lost 3 bases and J lost 1, with 16 bases in between. Germline V gene sequence: CDR1 MNHEY, CDR2 SMNVEV (reference sequence). CDR3 length: 16 residues. The CDR3 region has the DNA TGTGCCAGCAGTTTGTCCGGGACACGACCTTCCTACGAGCAGTACTTC. It encodes CASSLSGTRPSYEQYF.

This clonotype was detected a few times. The chain has TRBV5-1 and TRBJ2-4; TRBD1 matches 8 bases. J gave up 7 bases and V 7 bases, and 13 bases lay outside the gene matches. The length of the CDR3 is 15 residues. Germline values: CDR1 SGHRS, CDR2 YFSETQ. Here the CDR3 DNA reads TGCGCCAGCGTCTACTCACAGGGGGACGGTAACATTCAGTACTTC. Translation: CASVYSQGDGNIQYF.

This clonotype was recorded a few times. J is TRBJ2-2 and V is TRBV3-1, with D perhaps TRBD1 (5 bases). This CDR3 region has 12 residues. Trimming stripped 1 base from V and 11 bases from J, with 8 bases between. The V gene's germline CDR1 is LGHDT and CDR2 YNNKEL (reference sequence). CDR3: CASSQGGLELFF. DNA of the CDR3: TGTGCCAGCAGCCAAGGGGGCCTAGAGCTGTTTTTT.

This rearrangement joins TRBV7-2 to TRBJ2-5, with D possibly TRBD1 on 8 matching bases. The germline V gene encodes CDR1 SGHTA and CDR2 FQGNSA. Trimming removed 5 bases at V and 5 bases at J, with 18 bases between. This CDR3 is built from 15 residues. CDR3 coding DNA: TGTGCCAGCAGCCAAAGGGAACAGGGGGGGGAGACCCAGTACTTC. Its translation is CASSQREQGGETQYF.

The chain is built from TRBV29-1 and TRBJ2-3; 7 bases agree with TRBD1. This CDR3 has 15 residues. The V and J ends lost 2 bases and 5 bases, in that order; junction bases with no gene match: 10. Germline V CDR1 and CDR2: SQVTM, ANQGSEA. The CDR3 loop is CSVEPYGQVGDTQYF. Written as DNA, the CDR3 is TGCAGCGTTGAACCTTACGGACAGGTCGGAGATACGCAGTATTTT.

This clonotype was detected a few times. The chain employs TRBV25-1 and TRBJ2-7; D call uncertain. Germline V CDR1 and CDR2: MGHDK, SYGVNS. The CDR3 contains 14 residues. Trimming cost V 5 bases and J 2 bases, with 13 bases left between them. The CDR3 is CASSRPLPAYEQYF. DNA for the CDR3: TGTGCCAGCAGTCGGCCCCTACCTGCCTACGAGCAGTACTTC.